Presented here are 25 T cell receptor beta chains from one specimen sequenced in a study of identical twins. In TCRdb, the 5' RACE reads were re-called with MiXCR into one record per CDR3 protein. Of just over 500,000 distinct CDR3 sequences listed, under 25% are singletons. A further study also used this sample, focusing on T cells expressing NK-cell markers.

Source material: CD4+ T cells sorted from blood. These receptors all stem from a woman aged 18-29 years in good health.

The chain couples TRBV20-1 to TRBJ2-1; 9 nucleotides line up with TRBD2. This CDR3 has 15 residues. Germline V gene lookup returns CDR1 DFQATT and CDR2 SNEGSKA (reference sequence). J lost 7 bases, V lost 6 bases, and 13 bases had no gene match. The CDR3 loop reads CSAALIASGTNEQFF. The DNA for the CDR3 is TGCAGTGCCGCACTAATAGCTAGCGGGACAAATGAGCAGTTCTTC.

About this clonotype: At one end the junction does not follow the germline gene, possibly because of a read error. V usage is TRBV7-7 and J usage is TRBJ2-2; D is undetermined. Germline CDR1 is SSHAT and CDR2 is FNYEAQ (reference sequence). There are 15 residues in the CDR3. The CDR3 sequence is CASSPDRADTGELFF. The CDR3 coding sequence is TGTGCTAGCAGCCCGGACCGGGCGGACACCGGGGAGCTGTTTTTT.

This clonotype was seen just once. This rearrangement joins TRBV12-5 to TRBJ2-1; unclear D gene. Germline V CDR1 and CDR2: LGHNT, FRNRAP. The CDR3 contains 15 residues. V lost 3 bases and J 5 bases, leaving 14 bases between the germline ends. The CDR3 loop reads CASGFRLQADNEQFF. The CDR3, as DNA: TGTGCTAGTGGTTTTAGACTTCAGGCGGACAATGAGCAGTTCTTC.

The J gene is TRBJ2-7, the V gene TRBV10-3, with TRBD2 as a possible D gene (5 bases). V lost 2 bases, J lost 8 bases, and 16 bases lay in between. The CDR3 length is 14 residues. CDR1 and CDR2 from the germline V gene are ENHRY and SYGVKD. This CDR3 reads CAISEPPEAPQQYF. The CDR3 DNA is TGTGCCATCAGTGAGCCCCCGGAGGCCCCACAGCAGTACTTC.

The chain uses TRBV3-1 and TRBJ1-2; D unclear. This CDR3 spans 13 amino acids. V was shortened by 4 bases and J by 4 bases, with 10 bases between the two germline ends. Germline V CDR1 and CDR2: LGHDT, YNNKEL (reference sequence). The CDR3 nucleotides are TGTGCCAGCAGCCCCTTGGAGAGCTATGGCTACACCTTC. Translation: CASSPLESYGYTF. The full variable domain, in which reference TRBV3-1 and TRBJ1-2 provide the parts outside the CDR3, is DTAVSQTPKYLVTQMGNDKSIKCEQNLGHDTMYWYKQDSKKFLKIMFSYNNKELIINETVPNRFSPKSPDKAHLNLHINSLELGDSAVYFCASSPLESYGYTFGSGTRLTVV.

This chain uses TRBV5-1 with TRBJ2-5, with 10 bases aligning to TRBD2. Germline values: CDR1 SGHRS, CDR2 YFSETQ. Trimming cost V 0 bases and J 3 bases; bases outside gene matches: 5. This CDR3 spans 16 amino acids. In DNA form, the CDR3 reads TGCGCCAGCAGCTTGGGGCTAGCGGGGGACAAAGAGACCCAGTACTTC. Translating gives CASSLGLAGDKETQYF.

This chain connects TRBV29-1 to TRBJ2-2; the match to TRBD2 covers 7 bases. The V and J ends lost 4 bases and 0 bases, in that order; junction bases with no gene match: 2. The germline V gene encodes CDR1 SQVTM and CDR2 ANQGSEA. CDR3 length equals 14 residues. The CDR3 reads CSVGGRANTGELFF. The CDR3 nucleotides read TGCAGCGTTGGGGGGAGGGCGAACACCGGGGAGCTGTTTTTT.

The chain combines TRBV28 with TRBJ2-7, with D perhaps TRBD2 (6 bases). The germline V gene has CDR1 MDHEN and CDR2 SYDVKM. V was clipped by 6 bases and J by 1 base, with 13 bases between them. The CDR3 runs 14 residues. The CDR3 DNA is TGTGCCAGCAGGCGACTAGAAAGATCCTACGAGCAGTACTTC. It encodes CASRRLERSYEQYF.

This clonotype was observed many times. This sequence joins TRBV12-3 or TRBV12-4 and TRBJ1-2; D possibly corresponds to TRBD1 (6 bases). V lost 7 bases, J lost 0 bases, and 12 bases lay in between. The CDR3 contains 14 residues. This CDR3 is CASTRTEANYGYTF. The CDR3 coding sequence is TGTGCCAGCACAAGGACAGAGGCTAACTATGGCTACACCTTC.

At least ten counts were recorded for this clonotype. The CDR3 reads CAIGGNSGTSNEQFF. CDR3 bases: TGTGCCATCGGCGGTAATTCCGGGACTAGTAATGAGCAGTTCTTC. The J gene is TRBJ2-1, the V gene TRBV10-3, with 8 bases lining up with TRBD2. J was trimmed by 7 bases and V by 8 bases; bases with no gene match: 13. This CDR3 comprises 15 residues. The germline V gene has CDR1 ENHRY and CDR2 SYGVKD.

This chain uses TRBV7-8 with TRBJ2-7, with no clear D. Germline V gives CDR1 SGHVS, CDR2 FQNEAQ. V gave up 5 bases and J gave up 2 bases, with 10 bases separating them. This CDR3 is 13 amino acids long. CDR3 amino acids: CASSLPVTYEQYF. DNA of the CDR3: TGTGCCAGCAGCCTCCCCGTGACCTACGAGCAGTACTTC.

At least ten counts were recorded for this clonotype. The chain recombines TRBV12-3 or TRBV12-4 with TRBJ2-1, with 11 bases aligning to TRBD2. Trimming removed 6 bases from V and 7 bases from J; junction bases left unmatched: 8. CDR3 length equals 15 residues. This CDR3 reads CASSRLAGGRNEQFF. DNA of the CDR3: TGTGCCAGCAGCCGCCTAGCGGGGGGAAGGAATGAGCAGTTCTTC.

This clonotype was counted a few times. V is TRBV20-1 and J is TRBJ2-3, with 14 bases matching TRBD2. CDR3 length: 20 residues. The germline V gene has CDR1 DFQATT and CDR2 SNEGSKA (reference sequence). V was clipped by 3 bases and J by 6 bases; unmatched bases: 20. Here the CDR3 reads CSARARWGTSGGPTGDTQYF. The DNA of the CDR3 is TGCAGTGCTAGGGCCCGGTGGGGGACTAGCGGGGGCCCGACGGGCGATACGCAGTATTTT.

The V gene is TRBV20-1, the J gene TRBJ1-5; 9 nucleotides agree with TRBD1. V lost 6 bases, J lost 7 bases, and 7 bases stayed unmatched. The CDR3 runs to 13 residues. Germline CDR1 reads DFQATT; CDR2 reads SNEGSKA (reference sequence). CDR3 protein: CSAIQGAEQPQHF. The CDR3 bases are TGCAGTGCAATACAGGGGGCCGAGCAGCCCCAGCATTTT.

This clonotype turned up a few times. The chain employs TRBV12-3 or TRBV12-4 and TRBJ1-2, with D maybe TRBD1 (6 bases). Trimming stripped 6 bases from V and 4 bases from J, with 12 bases between. The CDR3 has 13 amino acids. The CDR3 DNA reads as TGTGCCAGCAGCTTCCAGGGGATCTATGGCTACACCTTC. Amino acid sequence: CASSFQGIYGYTF.

The gene calls are TRBV20-1 and TRBJ1-1; tentatively, D is TRBD1 (6 bases). Trimming removed 3 bases from V and 10 bases from J, with 12 bases in between. Germline assignment: CDR1 DFQATT and CDR2 SNEGSKA (reference sequence). The CDR3 loop spans 11 amino acids. The CDR3 sequence is CSARRDIGAFF. The DNA for the CDR3 is TGCAGTGCTAGGAGGGACATTGGAGCTTTCTTT.

The CDR3 DNA reads as TGTGCCAGCAGTTTAAGATACACAGATACGCAGTATTTT. Its translation is CASSLRYTDTQYF. J is TRBJ2-3 and V is TRBV27, with unresolved D. Trimming cost V 2 bases and J 2 bases, with 5 bases left between them. The CDR3 totals 13 residues. Germline assignment: CDR1 MNHEY and CDR2 SMNVEV (reference sequence).

The V call is TRBV11-2, the J call TRBJ2-7, with TRBD1 matching over 8 bases. V lost 2 bases, J lost 6 bases, and 9 bases stayed unmatched. This CDR3 contains 15 residues. The germline gives CDR1 SGHAT, CDR2 FQNNGV. The CDR3 DNA reads TGTGCCAGCAGCTTAAATCGGGGACAGGTCCCCGAGCAGTACTTC. Amino acids: CASSLNRGQVPEQYF.

The rearrangement links TRBV9 to TRBJ1-4; D may be TRBD1 (5 bases). V shed 3 bases and J shed 0 bases, with 9 bases lying between them. Germline values: CDR1 SGDLS, CDR2 YYNGEE. The CDR3 length is 15 residues. The CDR3 DNA reads TGTGCCAGCAGCGCGCAGGGTGCAACTAATGAAAAACTGTTTTTT. Its translation: CASSAQGATNEKLFF.

V and J are TRBV25-1 and TRBJ2-3; D ambiguous. Between the trimmed V and J ends, which lost 4 bases and 0 bases, there was a span of 8 bases. The CDR3 is made up of 14 amino acids. The V gene's germline CDR1 is MGHDK and CDR2 SYGVNS. The CDR3 DNA sequence: TGTGCCAGCAGTGTCCAGGACAGCACAGATACGCAGTATTTT. It translates to CASSVQDSTDTQYF.

This clonotype was seen a handful of times. V usage is TRBV7-8 and J usage is TRBJ2-7, with D possibly matching TRBD1 (8 bases). This CDR3 spans 15 amino acids. With 2 bases removed from V and 2 bases from J, the gap between germline ends came to 13 bases. Germline V CDR1 and CDR2: SGHVS, FQNEAQ. As DNA, the CDR3 is TGTGCCAGCAGCTTAAGCGGGACAGGCACCTACGAGCAGTACTTC. Protein sequence: CASSLSGTGTYEQYF.

This clonotype was counted ten times or more. The genes are TRBV6-5 and TRBJ2-1, with 12 bases that match TRBD2. Germline assignment: CDR1 MNHEY and CDR2 SVGAGI. The CDR3 consists of 16 residues. J was trimmed by 4 bases and V by 3 bases; bases with no gene match: 4. CDR3 coding DNA: TGTGCCAGCAGTTATGGGACTAGCGGGTCTTACAATGAGCAGTTCTTC. Its translation is CASSYGTSGSYNEQFF.

This clonotype has only a few counts. The J gene is TRBJ2-7, the V gene TRBV6-1, with TRBD1 identical over 9 bases. Germline V gene data show CDR1 as MNHNS and CDR2 as SASEGT. J was trimmed by 3 bases and V by 6 bases; bases with no gene match: 12. The CDR3 spans 16 residues. CDR3 DNA: TGTGCCAGCAGATCCCGACAGGGGGGATCCCTCTACGAGCAGTACTTC. Its translation: CASRSRQGGSLYEQYF.

CDR3 amino acids: CASSDRAGITYEQYF. The CDR3 nucleotides read TGTGCCAGCAGTGACCGGGCTGGTATAACCTACGAGCAGTACTTC. The chain has TRBV6-1 and TRBJ2-7; D remains ambiguous. The length of the CDR3 is 15 residues. CDR1 and CDR2 (germline): MNHNS, SASEGT. Deletions cut 3 bases from V and 2 bases from J, with 14 bases between.

This clonotype appeared a few times. This chain uses TRBV10-3 with TRBJ1-1; unclear D gene. The CDR3 totals 13 residues. V was shortened by 5 bases and J by 1 base, with 8 bases between the two germline ends. Per the germline V gene, CDR1 is ENHRY and CDR2 is SYGVKD. The CDR3 loop is CAISYQENTEAFF. CDR3 in DNA: TGTGCCATCAGTTATCAGGAGAACACTGAAGCTTTCTTT.